The rows below give T cell receptor beta chains drawn from one sample of a study of T-cell reconstitution after alpha-beta-depleted transplantation in children. MiXCR was run by TCRdb on the PCR reads, yielding one entry per CDR3 protein. The sample includes about a million distinct CDR3 sequences, 25% to 35% seen only once; the top ten take about 28%. Sequencing was performed on PBMCs, mostly from graft donor cells, taken 360 days after TCRalphabeta/CD19-depleted stem cell transplant. Source of these receptors: a boy younger than two who had a stem cell transplant for SCID, so the T cells may come from the graft donor. The CDR3 runs from the conserved cysteine through the conserved F or W. A D gene is named only where the DNA matches it firmly. Clone size is shown for a subset of rows, as once, few, many or a class of expanded clone.

clone size: -; CDR3 length: 18; D gene: TRBD2; V gene: TRBV20-1; J gene: TRBJ2-1; CDR3 protein: CSARVGLWTSGSYNEQFF; CDR3 DNA: TGCAGTGCTAGAGTGGGACTATGGACTAGCGGGTCCTACAATGAGCAGTTCTTC
clone size: few; CDR3 length: 13; D gene: TRBD1; V gene: TRBV25-1; J gene: TRBJ2-7; CDR3 protein: CASSGTGYREQYF; CDR3 DNA: TGTGCCAGCAGTGGGACAGGATATCGGGAGCAGTACTTC
clone size: few; CDR3 length: 16; D gene: -; V gene: TRBV20-1; J gene: TRBJ1-5; CDR3 protein: CSAREGGSYSNQPQHF; CDR3 DNA: TGCAGTGCTAGAGAGGGAGGGTCTTATAGCAATCAGCCCCAGCATTTT
clone size: -; CDR3 length: 13; D gene: -; V gene: TRBV20-1; J gene: TRBJ1-6; CDR3 protein: CSAIRLSNSPLHF; CDR3 DNA: TGCAGTGCTATCCGCCTGAGTAATTCACCCCTCCACTTT
clone size: -; CDR3 length: 15; D gene: -; V gene: TRBV5-6; J gene: TRBJ1-4; CDR3 protein: CASSLRQVSGRKLFF; CDR3 DNA: TGTGCCAGCAGCTTAAGACAGGTCTCTGGTCGAAAACTGTTTTTT
clone size: few; CDR3 length: 15; D gene: -; V gene: TRBV12-3/TRBV12-4; J gene: TRBJ1-1; CDR3 protein: CASSLSQGENTEAFF; CDR3 DNA: TGTGCCAGCAGTTTAAGTCAGGGCGAGAACACTGAAGCTTTCTTT
clone size: many; CDR3 length: 13; D gene: -; V gene: TRBV18; J gene: TRBJ2-5; CDR3 protein: CASSPGGQETQYF; CDR3 DNA: TGTGCCAGCTCACCGGGGGGACAAGAGACCCAGTACTTC
clone size: -; CDR3 length: 14; D gene: -; V gene: TRBV6-2/TRBV6-3; J gene: TRBJ2-7; CDR3 protein: CASSYSSVSYEQYF; CDR3 DNA: TGTGCCAGCAGTTACTCATCAGTCTCCTACGAGCAGTACTTC
clone size: few; CDR3 length: 12; D gene: -; V gene: TRBV7-2; J gene: TRBJ2-1; CDR3 protein: CASGGALGEQFF; CDR3 DNA: TGTGCCAGCGGCGGGGCGCTTGGTGAGCAGTTCTTC
clone size: -; CDR3 length: 15; D gene: -; V gene: TRBV5-1; J gene: TRBJ2-3; CDR3 protein: CASSSLGGSVDTQYF; CDR3 DNA: TGCGCCAGCAGCTCCCTCGGAGGGTCGGTAGATACGCAGTATTTT
clone size: few; CDR3 length: 16; D gene: TRBD1; V gene: TRBV20-1; J gene: TRBJ2-5; CDR3 protein: CSGLSTGGMQGETQYF; CDR3 DNA: TGCAGCGGACTCTCGACAGGGGGGATGCAGGGGGAGACCCAGTACTTC
clone size: -; CDR3 length: 14; D gene: -; V gene: TRBV2; J gene: TRBJ2-3; CDR3 protein: CASSGQRQGDTQYF; CDR3 DNA: TGTGCCAGCAGTGGGCAGAGGCAGGGAGATACGCAGTATTTT
clone size: -; CDR3 length: 12; D gene: -; V gene: TRBV18; J gene: TRBJ2-2; CDR3 protein: CASQASTGELFF; CDR3 DNA: TGTGCCAGCCAGGCCAGTACCGGGGAGCTGTTTTTT
clone size: few; CDR3 length: 15; D gene: -; V gene: TRBV5-1; J gene: TRBJ1-1; CDR3 protein: CASSLTGPTVTEAFF; CDR3 DNA: TGCGCCAGCAGCCTAACGGGACCGACCGTCACTGAAGCTTTCTTT
clone size: -; CDR3 length: 14; D gene: -; V gene: TRBV14; J gene: TRBJ1-5; CDR3 protein: CASSRHGTGQPQHF; CDR3 DNA: TGTGCCAGCAGCCGCCATGGGACTGGGCAGCCCCAGCATTTT
clone size: few; CDR3 length: 14; D gene: -; V gene: TRBV20-1; J gene: TRBJ1-3; CDR3 protein: CSASRFMPGNTIYF; CDR3 DNA: TGCAGTGCCAGCCGGTTTATGCCTGGAAACACCATATATTTT
clone size: few; CDR3 length: 12; D gene: -; V gene: TRBV12-3/TRBV12-4; J gene: TRBJ1-5; CDR3 protein: CASSTLLLPQHF; CDR3 DNA: TGTGCCAGCAGCACCCTATTGTTGCCCCAGCATTTT
clone size: once; CDR3 length: 16; D gene: TRBD2; V gene: TRBV5-1; J gene: TRBJ2-2; CDR3 protein: CASSFGLVTNTGELFF; CDR3 DNA: TGCGCCAGCAGCTTCGGACTAGTGACGAACACCGGGGAGCTGTTTTTT
clone size: -; CDR3 length: 17; D gene: -; V gene: TRBV11-2; J gene: TRBJ2-6; CDR3 protein: CASSHRALLSGANVLTF; CDR3 DNA: TGTGCCAGCAGCCACCGGGCGCTCCTCTCTGGGGCCAACGTCCTGACTTTC
clone size: -; CDR3 length: 14; D gene: TRBD1; V gene: TRBV7-9; J gene: TRBJ1-1; CDR3 protein: CASSFQGAVTEAFF; CDR3 DNA: TGTGCCAGCAGCTTCCAGGGGGCCGTCACTGAAGCTTTCTTT
clone size: once; CDR3 length: 15; D gene: -; V gene: TRBV12-3/TRBV12-4; J gene: TRBJ2-4; CDR3 protein: CASSPTKARKNIQYF; CDR3 DNA: TGTGCCAGCAGTCCCACCAAGGCCAGAAAAAACATTCAGTACTTC
clone size: few; CDR3 length: 14; D gene: -; V gene: TRBV4-1; J gene: TRBJ2-5; CDR3 protein: CASSPRRHRETQYF; CDR3 DNA: TGCGCCAGCAGCCCACGGAGGCACAGAGAGACCCAGTACTTC
clone size: -; CDR3 length: 13; D gene: -; V gene: TRBV12-5; J gene: TRBJ2-7; CDR3 protein: CASDAGVSYEQYF; CDR3 DNA: TGTGCTAGCGATGCCGGGGTGAGCTACGAGCAGTACTTC
clone size: -; CDR3 length: 14; D gene: -; V gene: TRBV18; J gene: TRBJ2-7; CDR3 protein: CASSPPRGQYEQYF; CDR3 DNA: TGTGCCAGCTCACCCCCAAGGGGCCAGTACGAGCAGTACTTC
clone size: many; CDR3 length: 14; D gene: -; V gene: TRBV4-2; J gene: TRBJ2-7; CDR3 protein: CASSHGPVQYEQYF; CDR3 DNA: TGTGCCAGCAGCCATGGGCCAGTCCAATACGAGCAGTACTTC
clone size: -; CDR3 length: 17; D gene: TRBD1; V gene: TRBV12-3/TRBV12-4; J gene: TRBJ1-1; CDR3 protein: CASSLLELDREDTEAFF; CDR3 DNA: TGTGCCAGCAGTTTACTCGAATTGGACAGGGAAGACACTGAAGCTTTCTTT
clone size: many; CDR3 length: 13; D gene: -; V gene: TRBV7-9; J gene: TRBJ2-3; CDR3 protein: CASSWARADTQYF; CDR3 DNA: TGTGCCAGCAGCTGGGCTCGGGCAGATACGCAGTATTTT
clone size: many; CDR3 length: 15; D gene: -; V gene: TRBV7-3; J gene: TRBJ2-1; CDR3 protein: CASSLSASSYNEQFF; CDR3 DNA: TGTGCCAGCAGCTTGAGCGCGAGCTCCTACAATGAGCAGTTCTTC
clone size: -; CDR3 length: 16; D gene: -; V gene: TRBV5-1; J gene: TRBJ1-2; CDR3 protein: CASSLPQRAGVKGYTF; CDR3 DNA: TGCGCCAGCAGCTTGCCCCAACGGGCAGGGGTCAAAGGCTACACCTTC
clone size: few; CDR3 length: 14; D gene: TRBD1; V gene: TRBV6-1; J gene: TRBJ1-2; CDR3 protein: CASRSTGKGYGYTF; CDR3 DNA: TGTGCCAGTCGTTCGACAGGGAAAGGCTATGGCTACACCTTC